This T cell receptor beta chain derives from a study of blood T cell repertoires in COVID-19. Overall study context: Acute and convalescent COVID-19 samples came from the United States, Italy and Spain. PBMCs, B-cell-depleted T cells, or T cells were the source of the cDNA or gDNA that made up the material.

Per the authors' pipeline: Cell counts per sample came from amplifying reference gene primers. Sequencing used immunoSEQ multiplex PCR; TCRdb keeps in-frame clones, though not all of them. Clone size and the V and J calls come from that table; the DNA yielded D and trimming. The sample has 60,000 or so clones; more than 65% are singletons. This CDR3 is 16 amino acids long. Germline values: CDR1 SGHTA, CDR2 FQGTGA. With V trimmed by 4 bases and J by 2 bases, 3 bases remained unmatched. The specimen was peripheral blood. The J gene is TRBJ2-3, the V gene TRBV7-3, with 13 positions matching TRBD2. The receptor comes from a human donor in a cohort sampled during active COVID-19. CDR3 in DNA: TGTGCCAGCAGCTCGGGACTAGCGGGATCCACAGATACGCAGTATTTT. As protein: CASSSGLAGSTDTQYF.